This is a list of T cell receptor beta chains from one sample in a study of cytomegalovirus exposure and HLA in healthy donors. Profiling relied on immunoSEQ multiplex PCR, and the TCRdb table lists in-frame clones only, not all of them. The profile shows roughly 310,000 clones, over 75% of them singletons. The sequenced material came from PBMCs. These receptors came from a man aged 25 to 45 in good health and CMV-seronegative. CDR3s include the opening cysteine and the closing phenylalanine or tryptophan. A D gene is named only where the DNA matches it firmly. Clone size is shown for a subset of rows, as once, few, many or a class of expanded clone.

j_call d_call v_call clone_size cdr3_aa cdr3_nt
TRBJ1-6 TRBD1 TRBV25-1 NA CASSGDRGTPLREPLHF TGTGCCAGCAGTGGGGACAGGGGGACGCCGTTAAGAGAACCCCTCCACTTT
TRBJ2-6 TRBD1 TRBV25-1 NA CASSAGGRLSGANVLTF TGTGCCAGCAGTGCAGGGGGAAGGCTGTCTGGGGCCAACGTCCTGACTTTC
TRBJ2-6 TRBD1 TRBV4-1 NA CASSQVTQGVSGANVLTF TGCGCCAGCAGCCAAGTAACACAGGGGGTCTCTGGGGCCAACGTCCTGACTTTC
TRBJ1-5 NA TRBV2 once CASSEGGGAGNQPQHF TGTGCCAGCAGTGAAGGGGGGGGCGCAGGGAATCAGCCCCAGCATTTT
TRBJ1-6 TRBD1 TRBV4-1 NA CASSGSVGGDSPLHF TGCGCCAGCAGCGGAAGTGTAGGGGGCGATTCACCCCTCCACTTT
TRBJ2-2 TRBD1 TRBV28 NA CASSSLDRADTGELFF TGTGCCAGCAGTTCCTTGGACAGGGCGGACACCGGGGAGCTGTTTTTT
TRBJ2-5 TRBD2 TRBV9 NA CASSVNGGARETQYF TGTGCCAGCAGCGTGAACGGGGGGGCCCGGGAGACCCAGTACTTC
TRBJ2-7 TRBD1 TRBV27 once CASSLSTGGYYEQYF TGTGCCAGCAGTTTATCGACAGGGGGCTACTACGAGCAGTACTTC
TRBJ2-5 NA TRBV27 NA CASSFQIQETQYF TGTGCCAGCAGTTTCCAGATACAAGAGACCCAGTACTTC
TRBJ2-5 TRBD2 TRBV5-5 NA CASSLGVGTSGGETQYF TGTGCCAGCAGCTTAGGGGTGGGGACTAGCGGTGGTGAGACCCAGTACTTC
TRBJ2-7 NA TRBV5-1 few CASTGTPSSYEQYF TGCGCCAGTACGGGGACACCGAGCTCCTACGAGCAGTACTTC
TRBJ1-3 NA TRBV19 once CASSIGGFSGNTIYF TGTGCCAGTAGTATAGGTGGCTTCTCTGGAAACACCATATATTTT
TRBJ1-2 NA TRBV11-2 NA CASSSVYGYTF TGTGCCAGCAGCTCCGTCTATGGCTACACCTTC
TRBJ1-2 TRBD1 TRBV4-1 NA CASSLITGTGGYGYTF TGCGCCAGCAGCCTAATTACCGGGACAGGGGGGTATGGCTACACCTTC
TRBJ2-1 TRBD2 TRBV5-4 once CASSLSSGGGRWFGQFF TGTGCCAGCAGCTTAAGTAGCGGGGGGGGTCGATGGTTTGGGCAGTTCTTC
TRBJ2-6 NA TRBV7-6 NA CASSRDISGANVLTF TGTGCCAGCAGCAGGGACATCTCTGGGGCCAACGTCCTGACTTTC
TRBJ1-5 TRBD1 TRBV27 once CASSLISGTGNSNQPQHF TGTGCCAGCAGTTTAATTTCCGGGACAGGGAATAGCAATCAGCCCCAGCATTTT
TRBJ2-7 NA TRBV5-6 NA CASSPRTFARYEQYF TGTGCCAGCAGCCCCAGGACATTTGCGCGCTACGAGCAGTACTTC
TRBJ1-6 TRBD1 TRBV2 NA CASSPGQGNSPLHF TGTGCCAGCAGTCCGGGACAGGGTAATTCACCCCTCCACTTT
TRBJ1-1 TRBD1 TRBV19 NA CASSIGLSGQRNTEAFF TGTGCCAGTAGTATAGGGCTTTCGGGACAGAGGAACACTGAAGCTTTCTTT
TRBJ2-5 TRBD2 TRBV4-1 NA CASSPITSGSQETQYF TGCGCCAGCAGCCCGATTACTAGCGGGAGCCAAGAGACCCAGTACTTC
TRBJ2-7 NA TRBV6-7 few CASSYYRDEQYF TGTGCCAGCAGTTACTACAGGGACGAGCAGTACTTC
TRBJ1-5 TRBD1 TRBV15 NA CATSRGTGGQPQHF TGTGCCACCAGCAGAGGGACAGGGGGTCAGCCCCAGCATTTT
TRBJ2-5 TRBD1 TRBV5-4 NA CASSYETGGIETQYF TGTGCCAGCAGCTACGAGACAGGGGGCATAGAGACCCAGTACTTC
TRBJ1-1 NA TRBV6-5 NA CASSYRGPNTEAFF TGTGCCAGCAGTTATAGGGGCCCGAACACTGAAGCTTTCTTT
TRBJ2-7 NA TRBV5-5 NA CASSLIRGSSYEQYF TGTGCCAGCAGCTTGATACGGGGGAGTTCCTACGAGCAGTACTTC
TRBJ1-2 NA TRBV6-5 NA CASSYSFGIYGYTF TGTGCCAGCAGTTACTCGTTCGGGATTTATGGCTACACCTTC
TRBJ2-1 NA TRBV5-1 NA CASSPGQYYNEQFF TGCGCCAGCAGCCCCGGACAGTATTACAATGAGCAGTTCTTC